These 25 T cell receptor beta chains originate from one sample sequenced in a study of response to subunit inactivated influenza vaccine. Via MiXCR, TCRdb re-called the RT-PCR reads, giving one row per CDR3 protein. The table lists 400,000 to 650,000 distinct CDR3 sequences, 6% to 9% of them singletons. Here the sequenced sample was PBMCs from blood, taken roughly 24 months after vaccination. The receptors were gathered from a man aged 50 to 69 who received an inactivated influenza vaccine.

The CDR3 region has the DNA TGCAGTGCCAAGGACATCGCGCGGTCCTACGAGCAGTACTTC. Its protein is CSAKDIARSYEQYF. V is TRBV20-1 and J is TRBJ2-7; D is perhaps TRBD1 (5 bases). CDR1 is DFQATT, CDR2 SNEGSKA, per germline (reference sequence). CDR3 length: 14 residues. The V gene lost 6 bases and the J gene lost 1 base, with 16 bases spanning the gap.

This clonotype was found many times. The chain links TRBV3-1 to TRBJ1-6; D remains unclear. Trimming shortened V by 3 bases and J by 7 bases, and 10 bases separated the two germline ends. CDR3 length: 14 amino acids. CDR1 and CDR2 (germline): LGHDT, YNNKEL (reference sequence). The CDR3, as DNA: TGTGCCAGCAGCCAGTTACAACCCAATTCACCCCTCCACTTT. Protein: CASSQLQPNSPLHF.

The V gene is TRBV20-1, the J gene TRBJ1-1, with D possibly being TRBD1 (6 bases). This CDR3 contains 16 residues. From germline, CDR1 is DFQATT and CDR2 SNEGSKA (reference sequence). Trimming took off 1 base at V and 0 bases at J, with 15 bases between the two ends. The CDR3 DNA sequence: TGCAGTGCTAGAGGACGTTGGACAGCGATGAACACTGAAGCTTTCTTT. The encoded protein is CSARGRWTAMNTEAFF.

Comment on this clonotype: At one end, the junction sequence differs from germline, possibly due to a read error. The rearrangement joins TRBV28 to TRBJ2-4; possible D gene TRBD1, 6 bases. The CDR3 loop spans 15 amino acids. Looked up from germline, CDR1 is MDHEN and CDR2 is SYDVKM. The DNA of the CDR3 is TGTGCCAGCAGTTTCCTAGGGGGAGTCAAAAAGATTCAGTACTTC. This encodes CASSFLGGVKKIQYF.

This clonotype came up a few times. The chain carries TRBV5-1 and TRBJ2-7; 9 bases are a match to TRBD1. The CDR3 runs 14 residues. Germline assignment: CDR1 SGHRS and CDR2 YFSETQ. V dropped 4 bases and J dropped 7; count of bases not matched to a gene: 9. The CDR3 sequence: CASSGLQGAREQYF. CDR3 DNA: TGCGCCAGCAGCGGTTTACAGGGGGCGAGAGAGCAGTACTTC. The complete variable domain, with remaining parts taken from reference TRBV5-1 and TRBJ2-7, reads KAGVTQTPRYLIKTRGQQVTLSCSPISGHRSVSWYQQTPGQGLQFLFEYFSETQRNKGNFPGRFSGRQFSNSRSEMNVSTLELGDSALYLCASSGLQGAREQYFGPGTRLTVT.

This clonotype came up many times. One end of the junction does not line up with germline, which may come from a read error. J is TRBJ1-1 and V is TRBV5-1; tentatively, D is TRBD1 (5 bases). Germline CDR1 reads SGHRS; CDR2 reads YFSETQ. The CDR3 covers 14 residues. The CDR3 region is CASSLGQTNTEAFF. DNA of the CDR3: TGTGCCAGCAGTTTGGGGCAAACCAACACTGAAGCTTTCTTT.

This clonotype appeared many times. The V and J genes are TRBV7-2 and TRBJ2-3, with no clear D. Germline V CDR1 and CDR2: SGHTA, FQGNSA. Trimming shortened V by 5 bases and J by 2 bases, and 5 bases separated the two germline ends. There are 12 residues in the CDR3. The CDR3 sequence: CASSQYTDTQYF. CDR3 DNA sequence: TGTGCCAGCAGCCAATACACAGATACGCAGTATTTT.

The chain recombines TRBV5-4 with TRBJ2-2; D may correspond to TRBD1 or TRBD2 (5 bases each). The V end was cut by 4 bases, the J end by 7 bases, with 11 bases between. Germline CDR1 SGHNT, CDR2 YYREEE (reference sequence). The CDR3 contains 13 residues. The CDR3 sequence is CASSQSGLGELFF. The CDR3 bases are TGTGCCAGCAGCCAATCGGGGCTCGGGGAGCTGTTTTTT.

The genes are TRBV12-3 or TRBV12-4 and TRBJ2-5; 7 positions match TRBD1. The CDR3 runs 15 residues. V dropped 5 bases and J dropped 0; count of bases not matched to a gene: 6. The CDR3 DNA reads TGTGCCAGCAGTCTTCGACAGGGACACCAAGAGACCCAGTACTTC. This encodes CASSLRQGHQETQYF.

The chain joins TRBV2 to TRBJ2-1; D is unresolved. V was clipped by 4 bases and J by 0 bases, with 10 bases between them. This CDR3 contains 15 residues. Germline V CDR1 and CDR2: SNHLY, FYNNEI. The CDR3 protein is CASSGRASSYNEQFF. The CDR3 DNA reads TGTGCCAGCAGTGGCCGGGCCAGCTCCTACAATGAGCAGTTCTTC.

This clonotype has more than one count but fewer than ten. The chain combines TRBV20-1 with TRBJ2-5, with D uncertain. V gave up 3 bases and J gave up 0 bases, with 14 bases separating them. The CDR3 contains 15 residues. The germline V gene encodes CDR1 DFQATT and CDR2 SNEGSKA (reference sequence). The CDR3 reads CSASARGAYQETQYF. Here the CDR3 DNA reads TGCAGTGCTAGCGCCCGCGGAGCGTACCAAGAGACCCAGTACTTC.

The CDR3 is CASSQEPGSEAFF. CDR3 coding DNA: TGCGCCAGCAGCCAAGAACCCGGCAGTGAAGCTTTCTTT. This chain uses TRBV4-3 with TRBJ1-1; no definite D call. CDR3 length: 13 amino acids. With 0 bases removed from V and 7 bases from J, the gap between germline ends came to 9 bases. In germline, CDR1 is LGHNA, CDR2 YSLEER.

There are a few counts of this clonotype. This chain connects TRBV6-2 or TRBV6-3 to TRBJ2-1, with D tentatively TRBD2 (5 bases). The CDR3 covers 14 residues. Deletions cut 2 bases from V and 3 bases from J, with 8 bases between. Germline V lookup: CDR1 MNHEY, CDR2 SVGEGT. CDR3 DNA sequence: TGTGCCAGCAGTTACCGGGAAATCTACAATGAGCAGTTCTTC. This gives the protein CASSYREIYNEQFF.

This CDR3 reads CASSLGEWGPPYEQYF. In DNA form, the CDR3 reads TGTGCCAGCAGCTTAGGAGAATGGGGGCCCCCCTACGAGCAGTACTTC. This chain joins TRBV11-2 and TRBJ2-7; D possibly corresponds to TRBD1 (6 bases). Germline CDR1 SGHAT, CDR2 FQNNGV. This CDR3 has 16 amino acids. The V end was cut by 1 base, the J end by 2 bases, with 15 bases between.

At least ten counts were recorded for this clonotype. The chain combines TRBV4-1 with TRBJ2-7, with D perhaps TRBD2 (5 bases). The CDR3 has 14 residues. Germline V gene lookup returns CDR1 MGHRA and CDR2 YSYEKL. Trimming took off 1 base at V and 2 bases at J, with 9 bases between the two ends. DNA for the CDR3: TGCGCCAGCAGCCAAGCGGGGATGACCTACGAGCAGTACTTC. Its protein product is CASSQAGMTYEQYF.

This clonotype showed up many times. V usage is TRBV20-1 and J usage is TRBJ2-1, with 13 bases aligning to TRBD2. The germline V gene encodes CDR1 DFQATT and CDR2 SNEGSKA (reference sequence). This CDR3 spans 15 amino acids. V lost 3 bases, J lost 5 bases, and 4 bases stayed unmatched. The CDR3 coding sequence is TGCAGTGCTAGGGGTACTAGCGGGAGGGACAATGAGCAGTTCTTC. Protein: CSARGTSGRDNEQFF.

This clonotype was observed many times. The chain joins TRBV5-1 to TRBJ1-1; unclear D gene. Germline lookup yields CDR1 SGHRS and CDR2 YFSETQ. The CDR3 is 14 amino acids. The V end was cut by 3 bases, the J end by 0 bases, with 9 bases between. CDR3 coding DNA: TGCGCCAGCAGCTCCAATCTCATGAACACTGAAGCTTTCTTT. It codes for CASSSNLMNTEAFF.

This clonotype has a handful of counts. CDR3 region: CASKTTGSHEQYF. In nucleotides, the CDR3 is TGTGCCAGCAAAACGACAGGGTCTCACGAGCAGTACTTC. The J gene is TRBJ2-7, the V gene TRBV6-1; 7 nucleotides agree with TRBD1. Trimming took 7 bases from V and 5 from J; bases not matched to a gene: 8. Germline CDR1 reads MNHNS; CDR2 reads SASEGT. The CDR3 is 13 residues long.

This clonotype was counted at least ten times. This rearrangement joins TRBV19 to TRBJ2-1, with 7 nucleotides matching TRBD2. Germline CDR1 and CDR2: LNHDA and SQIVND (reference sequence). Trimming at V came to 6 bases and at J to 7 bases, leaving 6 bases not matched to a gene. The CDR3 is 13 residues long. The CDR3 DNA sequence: TGTGCCAGTAGCGCGGGAGTATCAAATGAGCAGTTCTTC. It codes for CASSAGVSNEQFF.

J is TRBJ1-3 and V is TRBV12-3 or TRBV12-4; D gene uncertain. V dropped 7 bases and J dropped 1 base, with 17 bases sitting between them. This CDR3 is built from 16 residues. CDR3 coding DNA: TGTGCCAGCATTATGGTCGACCGCGGTTCTGGAAACACCATATATTTT. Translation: CASIMVDRGSGNTIYF.

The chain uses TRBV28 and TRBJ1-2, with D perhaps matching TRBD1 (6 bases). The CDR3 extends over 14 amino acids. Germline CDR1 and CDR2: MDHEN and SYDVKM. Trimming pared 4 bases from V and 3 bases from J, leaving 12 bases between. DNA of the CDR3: TGTGCCAGCAGTTCCCAAGGACAGTACTATGGCTACACCTTC. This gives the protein CASSSQGQYYGYTF.

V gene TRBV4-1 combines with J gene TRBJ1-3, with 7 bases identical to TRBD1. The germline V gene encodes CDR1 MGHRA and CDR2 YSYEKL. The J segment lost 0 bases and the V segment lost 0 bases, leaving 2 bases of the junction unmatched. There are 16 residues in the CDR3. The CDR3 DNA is TGCGCCAGCAGCCAAGACGGGACAGCCTCTGGAAACACCATATATTTT. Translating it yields CASSQDGTASGNTIYF.

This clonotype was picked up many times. The DNA for the CDR3 is TGCAGCGTTGTTTCGGGGGGCGGTCCTGGTGGCTACACCTTC. Translation: CSVVSGGGPGGYTF. The chain uses TRBV29-1 and TRBJ1-2, with a tentative D call TRBD1 (6 bases). The V gene's germline CDR1 is SQVTM and CDR2 ANQGSEA. The CDR3 is 14 residues long. With 4 bases removed from V and 7 bases from J, the gap between germline ends came to 19 bases.

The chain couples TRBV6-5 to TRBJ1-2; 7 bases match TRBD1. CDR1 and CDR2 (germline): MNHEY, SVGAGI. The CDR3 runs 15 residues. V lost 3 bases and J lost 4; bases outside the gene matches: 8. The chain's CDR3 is CASSYATGLGYGYTF. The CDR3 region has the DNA TGTGCCAGCAGTTATGCGACAGGGCTGGGCTATGGCTACACCTTC.

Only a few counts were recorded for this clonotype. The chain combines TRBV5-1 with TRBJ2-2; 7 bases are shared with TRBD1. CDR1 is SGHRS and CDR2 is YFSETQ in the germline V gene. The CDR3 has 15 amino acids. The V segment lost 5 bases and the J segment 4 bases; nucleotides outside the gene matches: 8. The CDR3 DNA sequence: TGCGCCAGCAGTCGACAGGGTGGGACCACCGGGGAGCTGTTTTTT. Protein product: CASSRQGGTTGELFF.